This TCR beta chain was sequenced in a study of blood T cell repertoires in COVID-19. Study as a whole: Whether acute or convalescent, the COVID-19 samples came from the United States, Italy and Spain. Nucleic acid was either cDNA or gDNA, and it came from T cells, B-cell-depleted T cells, or PBMCs.

In the source study's methods: Amplification of reference gene primers provided the estimated nucleated cell counts. Clones were read by immunoSEQ multiplex PCR, and TCRdb kept only the in-frame ones, dropping some. V, J and clone size are those of that table, while D and trimming were read from the DNA. Of fewer than 300,000 clones in the sample, roughly 87% are singletons; the top ten hold roughly 9.1%. With 6 bases removed from V and 2 bases from J, the gap between germline ends came to 4 bases. The CDR3 spans 11 residues. CDR1 is MGHDK and CDR2 is SYGVNS in the germline V gene. Sequencing was carried out using peripheral blood. This chain connects TRBV25-1 to TRBJ1-2, with no clear D. This clonotype was sampled from a man aged 18 to 30 with active or convalescent COVID-19. The DNA of the CDR3 is TGTGCCAGCAGATCAAACTATGGCTACACCTTC. Encoded protein: CASRSNYGYTF.